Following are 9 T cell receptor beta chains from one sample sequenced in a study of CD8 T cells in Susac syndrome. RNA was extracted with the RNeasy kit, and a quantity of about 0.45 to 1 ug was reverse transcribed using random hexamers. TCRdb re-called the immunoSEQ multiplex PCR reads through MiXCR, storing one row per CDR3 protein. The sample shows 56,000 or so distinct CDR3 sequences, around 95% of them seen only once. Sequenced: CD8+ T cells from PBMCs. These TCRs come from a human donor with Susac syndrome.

The CDR3 nucleotides are TGCGCCAGCAGCGGGCCGGGACAGGGGGCGCCCTACGAGCAGTACTTC. Translated, it gives CASSGPGQGAPYEQYF. The chain recombines TRBV5-1 with TRBJ2-7, with TRBD1 identical over 12 bases. Germline-derived CDR1 and CDR2 are SGHRS and YFSETQ. The CDR3 length is 16 residues. The ends lost 4 bases at V and 2 bases at J; junction bases unmatched: 7.

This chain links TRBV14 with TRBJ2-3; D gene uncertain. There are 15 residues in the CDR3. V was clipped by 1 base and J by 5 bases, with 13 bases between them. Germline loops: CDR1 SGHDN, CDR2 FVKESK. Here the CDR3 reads CASSQGYPPQDTQYF. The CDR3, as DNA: TGTGCCAGCAGCCAAGGGTATCCCCCTCAAGATACGCAGTATTTT.

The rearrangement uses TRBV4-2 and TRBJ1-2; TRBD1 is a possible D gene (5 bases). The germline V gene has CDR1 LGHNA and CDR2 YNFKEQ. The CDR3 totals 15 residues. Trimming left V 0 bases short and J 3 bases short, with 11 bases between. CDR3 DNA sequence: TGTGCCAGCAGCCAAGATGTGACAGTAGACTATGGCTACACCTTC. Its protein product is CASSQDVTVDYGYTF.

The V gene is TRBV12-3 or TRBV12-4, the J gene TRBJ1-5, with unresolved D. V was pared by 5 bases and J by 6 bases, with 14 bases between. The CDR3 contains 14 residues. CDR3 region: CASSPDGLFQPQHF. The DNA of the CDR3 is TGTGCCAGCAGTCCCGACGGGCTTTTTCAGCCCCAGCATTTT.

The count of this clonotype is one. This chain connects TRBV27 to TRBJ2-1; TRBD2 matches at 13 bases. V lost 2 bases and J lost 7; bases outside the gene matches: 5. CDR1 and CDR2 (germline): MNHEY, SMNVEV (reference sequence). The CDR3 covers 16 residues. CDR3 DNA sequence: TGTGCCAGCAGTTTAGCCAGGACTAGCGGGGGTAATGAGCAGTTCTTC. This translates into CASSLARTSGGNEQFF.

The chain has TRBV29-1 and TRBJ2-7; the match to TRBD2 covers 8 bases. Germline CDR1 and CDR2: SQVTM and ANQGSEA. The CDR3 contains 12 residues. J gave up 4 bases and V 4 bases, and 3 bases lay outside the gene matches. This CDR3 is CSVAAGGYEQYF. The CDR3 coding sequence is TGCAGCGTTGCGGCGGGGGGTTACGAGCAGTACTTC.

The CDR3 loop reads CASSPSPDNTEAFF. The DNA for the CDR3 is TGTGCCAGCAGTCCCAGCCCGGACAACACTGAAGCTTTCTTT. The chain is built from TRBV28 and TRBJ1-1, with D hard to call. V lost 5 bases and J lost 2, with 12 bases in between. The CDR3 contains 14 residues. CDR1 MDHEN and CDR2 SYDVKM come from the germline V gene.

CDR3: CASSPRASNYNEQFF. The CDR3 DNA reads TGTGCCAGCAGCCCCCGGGCTAGTAACTACAATGAGCAGTTCTTC. The rearrangement joins TRBV9 to TRBJ2-1; D remains ambiguous. The V and J ends lost 4 bases and 3 bases respectively, with 14 bases between them. The CDR3 has 15 residues. Germline lookup yields CDR1 SGDLS and CDR2 YYNGEE.

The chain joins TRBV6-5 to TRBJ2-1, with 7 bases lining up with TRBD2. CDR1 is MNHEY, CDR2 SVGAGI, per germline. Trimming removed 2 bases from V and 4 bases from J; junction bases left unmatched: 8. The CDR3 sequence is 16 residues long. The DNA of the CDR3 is TGTGCCAGCAGTTACGGGGTAGCGGGCGGGTACAATGAGCAGTTCTTC. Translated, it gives CASSYGVAGGYNEQFF.